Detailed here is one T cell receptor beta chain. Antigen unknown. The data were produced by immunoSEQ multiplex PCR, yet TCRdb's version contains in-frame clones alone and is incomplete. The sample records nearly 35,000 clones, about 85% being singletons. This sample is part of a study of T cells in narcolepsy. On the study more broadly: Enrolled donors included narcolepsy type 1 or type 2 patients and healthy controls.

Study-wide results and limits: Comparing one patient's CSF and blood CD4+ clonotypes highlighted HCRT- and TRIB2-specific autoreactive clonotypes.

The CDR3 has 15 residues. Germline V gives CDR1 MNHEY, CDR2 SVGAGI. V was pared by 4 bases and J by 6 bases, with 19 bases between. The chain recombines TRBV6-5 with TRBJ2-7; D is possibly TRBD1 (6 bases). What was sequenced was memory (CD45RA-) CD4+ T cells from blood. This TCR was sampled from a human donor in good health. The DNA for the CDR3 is TGTGCCAGCAGTTCCTCGACAGGCCCAGGCGCCGAGCAGTACTTC. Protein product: CASSSSTGPGAEQYF.